The 15 T cell receptor beta chains given below trace back to one sample, sequenced in a study of blood T cell repertoires in COVID-19. Measured with immunoSEQ multiplex PCR; TCRdb has only the in-frame clones, and not every one. Here the sample spans roughly 300,000 clones, 86% being singletons. Sample: peripheral blood. The receptor set was obtained from a woman between 50 and 59 years old with acute or convalescent COVID-19.

A single count supports this clone. This chain uses TRBV5-1 with TRBJ2-3; 7 bases map to TRBD2. From germline, CDR1 is SGHRS and CDR2 YFSETQ. V was pared by 6 bases and J by 6 bases, with 10 bases of the junction left unmatched. The CDR3 covers 14 residues. CDR3 residues: CASKLAVPLDTQYF. The DNA of the CDR3 is TGCGCCAGCAAGCTAGCGGTTCCGTTGGATACGCAGTATTTT.

This sequence joins TRBV11-3 and TRBJ2-4, with D possibly TRBD2 on 6 matching bases. Per the germline V gene, CDR1 is SGHNT and CDR2 is YENEEA. Trimming shortened V by 0 bases and J by 13 bases, and 16 bases separated the two germline ends. There are 14 residues in the CDR3. This CDR3 reads CASSLDSGKGTQYF. The CDR3 bases are TGTGCCAGCAGCTTAGATAGCGGAAAGGGAACGCAGTACTTC.

This chain links TRBV28 with TRBJ1-1, with 7 bases matching TRBD1. CDR3 length: 16 amino acids. Germline-derived CDR1 and CDR2 are MDHEN and SYDVKM. The V and J ends lost 1 base and 0 bases, in that order; junction bases with no gene match: 5. The CDR3 region is CASSLYRRGLNTEAFF. CDR3 in DNA: TGTGCCAGCAGTTTATATCGAAGGGGGCTGAACACTGAAGCTTTCTTT.

The genes are TRBV4-3 and TRBJ1-1; D might be TRBD1 (5 bases). V dropped 0 bases and J dropped 1 base, with 12 bases sitting between them. This CDR3 spans 16 amino acids. Germline lookup yields CDR1 LGHNA and CDR2 YSLEER. In nucleotides, the CDR3 is TGCGCCAGCAGCCAAGATGGGGCTGTGAGGAACACTGAAGCTTTCTTT. This codes for CASSQDGAVRNTEAFF.

Comment on this clone: Additional DNA sequences in this sample encode the identical CDR3. J is TRBJ2-3 and V is TRBV7-9; 11 bases line up with TRBD2. V gave up 5 bases and J gave up 2 bases; unmatched junction bases: 3. This CDR3 region has 15 residues. Looked up from germline, CDR1 is SEHNR and CDR2 is FQNEAQ (reference sequence). The CDR3 DNA sequence: TGTGCCAGCAGCCCGGGACTAGCGGACACAGATACGCAGTATTTT. Its translation: CASSPGLADTDTQYF.

This clone was observed a single time. The chain couples TRBV9 to TRBJ1-3, with a weak D call TRBD1 (5 bases). CDR3 length: 16 amino acids. Trimming cost V 4 bases and J 0 bases, with 14 bases left between them. CDR1 is SGDLS, CDR2 YYNGEE, per germline. CDR3 amino acids: CASSPGDLGSGNTIYF. CDR3 DNA: TGTGCCAGCAGCCCGGGGGACCTAGGCTCTGGAAACACCATATATTTT. Using reference TRBV9 and TRBJ1-3 for the parts outside the CDR3, the full variable domain is DSGVTQTPKHLITATGQRVTLRCSPRSGDLSVYWYQQSLDQGLQFLIQYYNGEERAKGNILERFSAQQFPDLHSELNLSSLELGDSALYFCASSPGDLGSGNTIYFGEGSWLTVV.

This chain joins TRBV6-5 and TRBJ2-1; 11 nucleotides match TRBD2. The CDR3 sequence is 16 residues long. Per germline, CDR1 MNHEY and CDR2 SVGAGI. Trimming removed 4 bases from V and 8 bases from J; junction bases left unmatched: 10. CDR3 bases: TGTGCCAGCAGTTTAATCACTAGCGGGAGCATCTATGAGCAGTTCTTC. Translating it yields CASSLITSGSIYEQFF.

This chain joins TRBV7-2 and TRBJ2-5; 12 bases fit TRBD2. CDR3 length equals 15 residues. Germline V gene data show CDR1 as SGHTA and CDR2 as FQGNSA. V dropped 3 bases and J dropped 4; count of bases not matched to a gene: 3. The CDR3 DNA is TGTGCCAGCAGCTTGACTAGCGGGAGAGCAGAGACCCAGTACTTC. Translated, it gives CASSLTSGRAETQYF.

V and J are TRBV27 and TRBJ2-6; D remains unclear. V shed 6 bases and J shed 0 bases, with 18 bases lying between them. The CDR3 totals 18 residues. In germline, CDR1 is MNHEY, CDR2 SMNVEV (reference sequence). The CDR3 sequence: CASRPSLLPRSGANVLTF. The CDR3 nucleotides are TGTGCCAGCAGACCCTCTCTACTACCTCGCTCTGGGGCCAACGTCCTGACTTTC.

This chain links TRBV5-6 with TRBJ1-2; D gene ambiguous. The V and J ends lost 3 bases and 4 bases respectively, with 7 bases between them. Germline V gene sequence: CDR1 SGHDT, CDR2 YYEEEE. The CDR3 spans 12 residues. The CDR3 reads CASSSNGYGYTF. For the CDR3, the DNA is TGTGCCAGCAGCTCGAACGGCTATGGCTACACCTTC.

The V and J genes are TRBV7-2 and TRBJ2-1; 8 positions agree with TRBD1. This CDR3 contains 16 residues. Germline V gene sequence: CDR1 SGHTA, CDR2 FQGNSA. V shed 5 bases and J 3 bases; nucleotides not matched to a gene: 9. In DNA, the CDR3 is TGTGCCAGCAGCCGGACAGGGCAACCCTTCTACAATGAGCAGTTCTTC. Protein product: CASSRTGQPFYNEQFF.

The chain is built from TRBV7-9 and TRBJ1-2, with D perhaps matching TRBD1 (6 bases). Germline V CDR1 and CDR2: SEHNR, FQNEAQ (reference sequence). Trimming removed 5 bases at V and 6 bases at J, with 13 bases between. The CDR3 is 13 amino acids. DNA for the CDR3: TGTGCCAGCAGCGTAGGGTCAGGGGATGGCTACACCTTC. The encoded protein is CASSVGSGDGYTF. The variable domain in full, with the rest retrieved from reference TRBV7-9 and TRBJ1-2, is DTGVSQNPRHKITKRGQNVTFRCDPISEHNRLYWYRQTLGQGPEFLTYFQNEAQLEKSRLLSDRFSAERPKGSFSTLEIQRTEQGDSAMYLCASSVGSGDGYTFGSGTRLTVV.

This clone was seen only once. The gene calls are TRBV30 and TRBJ1-4, with TRBD1 matching 9 bases. Germline values: CDR1 GTSNPN, CDR2 SVGIG (reference sequence). This CDR3 comprises 14 residues. Germline trimming cut 5 bases from V and 6 bases from J; bases unmatched to any gene: 7. The CDR3 sequence is CAWEQGAGDEKLFF. CDR3 coding DNA: TGTGCCTGGGAACAGGGGGCCGGGGATGAAAAACTGTTTTTT.

The chain couples TRBV29-1 to TRBJ1-1, with D maybe TRBD1 (5 bases). Deletions cut 2 bases from V and 1 base from J, with 11 bases between. Germline CDR1 is SQVTM and CDR2 is ANQGSEA. The CDR3 has 14 amino acids. CDR3 region: CSVEKGLGNTEAFF. For the CDR3, the DNA is TGCAGCGTTGAAAAGGGGCTCGGGAACACTGAAGCTTTCTTT.

V gene TRBV28 combines with J gene TRBJ1-4; D uncertain. The CDR3 consists of 16 residues. Trimming removed 6 bases from V and 0 bases from J, with 14 bases in between. Germline CDR1 reads MDHEN; CDR2 reads SYDVKM. CDR3 region: CASSFEDTATNEKLFF. CDR3 in DNA: TGTGCCAGCAGCTTCGAAGACACAGCAACTAATGAAAAACTGTTTTTT. Filled out from reference TRBV28 and TRBJ1-4, the complete variable domain reads DVKVTQSSRYLVKRTGEKVFLECVQDMDHENMFWYRQDPGLGLRLIYFSYDVKMKEKGDIPEGYSVSREKKERFSLILESASTNQTSMYLCASSFEDTATNEKLFFGSGTQLSVL.